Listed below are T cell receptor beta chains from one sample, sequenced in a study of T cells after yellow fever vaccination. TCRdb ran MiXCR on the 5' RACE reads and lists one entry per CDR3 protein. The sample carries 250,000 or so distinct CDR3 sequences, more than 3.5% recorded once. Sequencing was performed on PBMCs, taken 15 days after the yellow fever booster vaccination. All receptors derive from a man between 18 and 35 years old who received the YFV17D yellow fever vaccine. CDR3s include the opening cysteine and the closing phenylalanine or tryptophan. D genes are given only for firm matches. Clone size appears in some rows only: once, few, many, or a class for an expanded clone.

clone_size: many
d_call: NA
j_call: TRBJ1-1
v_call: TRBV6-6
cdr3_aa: CASSGGGSEAFF
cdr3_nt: TGTGCCAGCAGCGGGGGGGGTTCTGAAGCTTTCTTT

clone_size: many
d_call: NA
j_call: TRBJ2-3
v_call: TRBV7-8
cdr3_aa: CASSLGTAYTDTQYF
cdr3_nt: TGTGCCAGCAGCTTAGGGACAGCTTACACAGATACGCAGTATTTT

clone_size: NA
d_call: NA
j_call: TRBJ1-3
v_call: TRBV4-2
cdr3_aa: CASRGFGVSAGNTIYF
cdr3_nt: TGTGCCAGCAGAGGGTTTGGGGTAAGCGCTGGAAACACCATATATTTT

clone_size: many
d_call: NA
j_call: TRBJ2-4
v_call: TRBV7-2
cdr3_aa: CASSLGGENIQYF
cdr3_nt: TGTGCCAGCAGCTTAGGGGGGGAAAACATTCAGTACTTC

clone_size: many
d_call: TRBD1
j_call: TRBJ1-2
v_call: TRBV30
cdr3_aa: CAWSVGTGVSDTF
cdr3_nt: TGTGCCTGGAGTGTAGGGACAGGGGTTTCGGACACCTTC

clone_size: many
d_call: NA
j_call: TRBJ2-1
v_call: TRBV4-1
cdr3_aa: CASSLAGKQFF
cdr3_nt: TGCGCCAGCTCCCTCGCGGGGAAGCAGTTCTTC

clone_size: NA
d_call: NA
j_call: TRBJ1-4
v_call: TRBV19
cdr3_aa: CASSWGETATNEKLFF
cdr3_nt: TGTGCCAGTAGCTGGGGAGAAACCGCAACTAATGAAAAACTGTTTTTT

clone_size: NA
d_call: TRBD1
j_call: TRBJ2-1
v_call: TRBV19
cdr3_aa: CASSIVTGVYNEQFF
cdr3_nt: TGTGCCAGTAGTATTGTGACAGGGGTTTACAATGAGCAGTTCTTC

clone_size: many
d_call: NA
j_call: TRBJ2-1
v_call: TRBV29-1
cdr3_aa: CSVFDNEQFF
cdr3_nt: TGCAGCGTTTTCGACAATGAGCAGTTCTTC

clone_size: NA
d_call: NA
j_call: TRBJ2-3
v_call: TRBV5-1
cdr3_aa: CASSLKDPTDTQYF
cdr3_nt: TGCGCCAGCAGCTTGAAGGATCCCACAGATACGCAGTATTTT

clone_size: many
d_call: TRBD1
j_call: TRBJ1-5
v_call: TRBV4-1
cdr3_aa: CASSPLGTADQPQHF
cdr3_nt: TGCGCCAGCAGCCCCCTCGGGACAGCGGATCAGCCCCAGCATTTT

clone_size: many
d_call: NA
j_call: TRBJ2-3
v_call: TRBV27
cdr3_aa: CASTLLGDSPDTQYF
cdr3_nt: TGTGCCAGCACCCTACTGGGGGATAGTCCAGATACGCAGTATTTT

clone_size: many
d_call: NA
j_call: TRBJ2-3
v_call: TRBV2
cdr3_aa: CASRSFANTDTQYF
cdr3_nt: TGTGCCAGCAGGAGCTTCGCGAACACAGATACGCAGTATTTT

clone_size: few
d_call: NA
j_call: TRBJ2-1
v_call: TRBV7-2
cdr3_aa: CASSLGVTYNEQFF
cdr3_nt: TGTGCCAGCAGCCTGGGGGTTACCTACAATGAGCAGTTCTTC

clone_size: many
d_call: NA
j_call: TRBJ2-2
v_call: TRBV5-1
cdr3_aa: CASSPDPRDTGELFF
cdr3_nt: TGCGCCAGCAGCCCGGATCCAAGGGACACCGGGGAGCTGTTTTTT

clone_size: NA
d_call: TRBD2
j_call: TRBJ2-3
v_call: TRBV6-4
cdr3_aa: CASSDSVRGGRSPDTQYF
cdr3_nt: TGTGCCAGCAGTGACTCGGTGCGGGGGGGCCGTTCACCAGATACGCAGTATTTT

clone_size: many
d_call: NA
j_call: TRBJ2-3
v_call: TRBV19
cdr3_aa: CASSHQPVDTQYF
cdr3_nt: TGTGCCAGTAGTCACCAGCCTGTAGATACGCAGTATTTT

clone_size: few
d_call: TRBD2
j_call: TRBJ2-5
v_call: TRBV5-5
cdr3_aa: CASSPGGGPRETQYF
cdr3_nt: TGTGCCAGCAGCCCCGGGGGGGGGCCTAGGGAGACCCAGTACTTC

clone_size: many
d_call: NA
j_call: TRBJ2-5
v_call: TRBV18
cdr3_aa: CASSPSWINQETQYF
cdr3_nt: TGTGCCAGCTCACCATCCTGGATAAACCAAGAGACCCAGTACTTC

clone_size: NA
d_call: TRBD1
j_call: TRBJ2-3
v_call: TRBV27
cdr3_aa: CASSFDRERIGTQYF
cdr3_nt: TGTGCCAGCAGTTTCGACAGGGAACGGATTGGTACGCAGTATTTT

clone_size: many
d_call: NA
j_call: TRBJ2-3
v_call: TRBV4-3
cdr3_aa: CASSQDSGSYTDTQYF
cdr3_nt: TGCGCCAGCAGCCAAGATAGCGGTTCCTACACAGATACGCAGTATTTT

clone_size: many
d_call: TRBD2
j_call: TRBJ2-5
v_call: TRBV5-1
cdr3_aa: CASSNHLTSVRPETQYF
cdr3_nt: TGCGCCAGCTCCAACCACTTGACTAGCGTGCGGCCAGAGACCCAGTACTTC

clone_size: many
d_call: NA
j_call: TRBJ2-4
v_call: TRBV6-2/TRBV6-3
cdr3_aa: CASRELAKNIQYF
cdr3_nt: TGTGCCAGCAGGGAACTAGCCAAAAACATTCAGTACTTC

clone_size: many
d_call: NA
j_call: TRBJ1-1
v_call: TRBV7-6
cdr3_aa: CASSGWAAQAFF
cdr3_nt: TGTGCCAGCAGCGGATGGGCAGCGCAAGCTTTCTTT

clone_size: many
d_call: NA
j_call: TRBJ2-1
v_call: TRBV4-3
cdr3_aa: CASSVTTGGVEQFF
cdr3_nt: TGCGCCAGCAGCGTTACGACAGGAGGGGTGGAGCAGTTCTTC

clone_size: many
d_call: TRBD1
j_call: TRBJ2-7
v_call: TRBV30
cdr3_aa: CAWDPGQGYYEQYF
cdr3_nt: TGTGCCTGGGACCCGGGACAGGGGTACTACGAGCAGTACTTC

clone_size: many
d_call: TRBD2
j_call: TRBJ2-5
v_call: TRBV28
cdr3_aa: CASRGTGTSEPETQYF
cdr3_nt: TGTGCCAGCAGGGGCACCGGGACTAGCGAACCGGAGACCCAGTACTTC

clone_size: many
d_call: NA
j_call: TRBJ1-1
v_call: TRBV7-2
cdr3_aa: CASSRGGGARAEAFF
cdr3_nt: TGTGCCAGCAGCCGTGGAGGGGGGGCTAGGGCTGAAGCTTTCTTT

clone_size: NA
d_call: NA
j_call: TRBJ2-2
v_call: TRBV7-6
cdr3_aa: CASSLGRGNTGELFF
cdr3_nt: TGTGCCAGCAGCTTAGGACGGGGGAACACCGGGGAGCTGTTTTTT

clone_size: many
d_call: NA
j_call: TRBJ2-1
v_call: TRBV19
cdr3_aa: CASTVGWRGLVENEQFF
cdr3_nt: TGTGCCAGTACGGTGGGATGGAGGGGGCTCGTGGAGAATGAGCAGTTCTTC

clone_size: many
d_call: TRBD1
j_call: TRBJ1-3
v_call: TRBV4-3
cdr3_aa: CASSQTAGTGAGNTIYF
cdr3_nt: TGCGCCAGCAGCCAAACCGCCGGGACAGGGGCTGGAAACACCATATATTTT

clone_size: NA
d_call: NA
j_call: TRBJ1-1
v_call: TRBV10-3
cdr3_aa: CAISETGSNTEAFF
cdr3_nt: TGTGCCATCAGCGAAACAGGGTCCAACACTGAAGCTTTCTTT

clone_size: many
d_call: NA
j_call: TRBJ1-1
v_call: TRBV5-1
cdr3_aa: CASSRQGQNTEAFF
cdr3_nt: TGCGCCAGCAGCCGCCAGGGCCAGAACACTGAAGCTTTCTTT

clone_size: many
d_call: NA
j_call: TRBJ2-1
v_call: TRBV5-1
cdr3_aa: CASSKGTRGPDPGEQFF
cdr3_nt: TGCGCCAGCAGCAAGGGGACTAGGGGGCCGGATCCAGGTGAGCAGTTCTTC

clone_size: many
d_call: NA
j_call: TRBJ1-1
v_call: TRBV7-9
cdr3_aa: CASSLSEAFF
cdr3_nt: TGTGCCAGCAGCTTGAGTGAAGCTTTCTTT

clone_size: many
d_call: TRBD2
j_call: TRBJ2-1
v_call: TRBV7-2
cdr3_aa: CASSPTSGGPDEQFF
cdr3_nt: TGTGCCAGCAGCCCAACTAGCGGGGGGCCCGATGAGCAGTTCTTC

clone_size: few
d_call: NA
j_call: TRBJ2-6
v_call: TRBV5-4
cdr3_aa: CASSLEPGGLGANVLTF
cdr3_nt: TGTGCCAGCAGCTTGGAGCCCGGAGGGCTCGGGGCCAACGTCCTGACTTTC

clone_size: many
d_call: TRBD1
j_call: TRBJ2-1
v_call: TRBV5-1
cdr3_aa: CAITTLIRQGGNNEQFF
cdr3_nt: TGCGCCATCACCACCCTAATAAGACAGGGGGGTAACAATGAGCAGTTCTTC

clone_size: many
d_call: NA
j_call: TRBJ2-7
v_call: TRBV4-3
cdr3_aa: CASSQGAGGSSYEQYF
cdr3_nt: TGCGCCAGCAGCCAGGGGGCTGGCGGATCCTCCTACGAGCAGTACTTC

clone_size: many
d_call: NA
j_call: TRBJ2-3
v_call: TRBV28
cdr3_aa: CASSTSSVPTQYF
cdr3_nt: TGTGCCAGCAGTACTAGTTCAGTCCCGACGCAGTATTTT

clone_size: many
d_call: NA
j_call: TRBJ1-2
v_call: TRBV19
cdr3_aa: CASKGRESGYGYTF
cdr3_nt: TGTGCCAGTAAGGGGAGGGAATCTGGCTATGGCTACACCTTC

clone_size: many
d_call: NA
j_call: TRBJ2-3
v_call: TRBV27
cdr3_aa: CASSLRTPDTDTQYF
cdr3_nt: TGTGCCAGCAGTTTAAGGACTCCTGACACAGATACGCAGTATTTT

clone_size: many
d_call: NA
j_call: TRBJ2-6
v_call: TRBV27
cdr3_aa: CASRLSGANVLTF
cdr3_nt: TGTGCCAGCAGGCTCTCTGGGGCCAACGTCCTGACTTTC

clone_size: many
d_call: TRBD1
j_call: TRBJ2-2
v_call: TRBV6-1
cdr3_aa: CASSTGTGNTGELFF
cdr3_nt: TGTGCCAGCAGCACCGGGACAGGGAACACCGGGGAGCTGTTTTTT

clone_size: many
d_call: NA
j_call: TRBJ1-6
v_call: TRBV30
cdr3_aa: CACRQAVSYNSPLHF
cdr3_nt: TGTGCCTGCAGACAGGCCGTCTCCTATAATTCACCCCTCCACTTT